This entry describes one T cell receptor beta chain. Its antigen is currently unknown. This sample was included in a study of PD-1 blockade in classical Hodgkin lymphoma. CDR1 and CDR2 from the germline V gene are MNHNY and SVGAGI (reference sequence). The CDR3 sequence is 16 residues long. V was trimmed by 0 bases and J by 0 bases, leaving 12 bases between them. Study-level findings and limits: The study found complete responders had baseline diversity similar to newly diagnosed patients. Differences between repertoires have undefined causes, possibly disease activity or prior therapy. Healthy donors were reported to have higher baseline TCR diversity than newly diagnosed patients.

Sequenced by immunoSEQ multiplex PCR; TCRdb stores in-frame clones only, minus some. The sample consists of roughly 13,000 clones, more than 85% of them appearing once. Autologous stem cell transplantation was followed by relapse in every patient, and brentuximab vedotin exposure varied. Complete response, partial response or progressive disease constituted the best response categories observed. The sequenced sample was peripheral blood mononuclear cells (PBMCs), obtained at baseline. The source of this sequence is a human donor with classical Hodgkin lymphoma. The chain combines TRBV6-6 with TRBJ2-7; no clear D gene. The CDR3 DNA follows: TGTGCCAGCAGTTACTCGCGCAGTACCTTCTCCTACGAGCAGTACTTC. Translated: CASSYSRSTFSYEQYF.